These 16 T cell receptor beta chains originate from one sample sequenced in a study of blood T cell repertoires in COVID-19. The repertoire was sequenced with immunoSEQ multiplex PCR; TCRdb's copy has only in-frame clones and lacks some. The sample consists of around 100,000 clones, approximately 89% of them appearing once. The sequencing sample was made of peripheral blood. The receptors stem from a woman aged 80 or older in a cohort sampled during active COVID-19.

The rearrangement uses TRBV5-4 and TRBJ2-5; TRBD2 aligns across 13 bases. J was trimmed by 4 bases and V by 0 bases; bases with no gene match: 3. The CDR3 sequence is 16 residues long. Per the germline V gene, CDR1 is SGHNT and CDR2 is YYREEE (reference sequence). As DNA, the CDR3 is TGTGCCAGCAGCTTGGAGCGGACTAGCGGGGGAGAGACCCAGTACTTC. This translates into CASSLERTSGGETQYF. Drawing the rest from reference TRBV5-4 and TRBJ2-5, the complete variable domain is ETGVTQSPTHLIKTRGQQVTLRCSSQSGHNTVSWYQQALGQGPQFIFQYYREEENGRGNFPPRFSGLQFPNYSSELNVNALELDDSALYLCASSLERTSGGETQYFGPGTRLLVL.

This chain uses TRBV19 with TRBJ1-5; maybe TRBD1 (5 bases). V dropped 5 bases and J dropped 0 bases, with 11 bases sitting between them. The germline gives CDR1 LNHDA, CDR2 SQIVND (reference sequence). This CDR3 spans 15 amino acids. The CDR3 here is CASSLDKYSNQPQHF. The CDR3 nucleotides read TGTGCCAGTAGTCTGGACAAGTATAGCAATCAGCCCCAGCATTTT.

The sample holds a few counts of this clone. The chain combines TRBV7-2 with TRBJ1-1; D may be TRBD1 (6 bases). This CDR3 has 14 residues. V lost 5 bases and J 4 bases, leaving 14 bases between the germline ends. From germline, CDR1 is SGHTA and CDR2 FQGNSA. CDR3 residues: CASSARGIGTEAFF. Here the CDR3 DNA reads TGTGCCAGCAGCGCCAGGGGTATTGGCACTGAAGCTTTCTTT.

The genes are TRBV27 and TRBJ2-1, with 8 bases matching TRBD2. Germline V gene lookup returns CDR1 MNHEY and CDR2 SMNVEV (reference sequence). This CDR3 is built from 19 residues. The trim removed 5 bases at V and 0 bases at J, leaving 15 bases unmatched. Here the CDR3 reads CASSPPRGGLTDSYNEQFF. The CDR3 DNA reads TGTGCCAGCAGTCCTCCCCGGGGGGGACTAACCGACTCCTACAATGAGCAGTTCTTC.

This chain uses TRBV3-1 (or the pseudogene TRBV3-2) with TRBJ2-1; 10 bases match TRBD1. CDR3 length: 17 amino acids. CDR1 is LGHDT and CDR2 is YNNKEL in the germline V gene (reference sequence). V shed 0 bases, J shed 6 bases, and the junction held 8 bases outside the gene matches. CDR3 DNA: TGTGCCAGCAGCCAAGATCGAAGTGACAGGGGGCTCAATGAGCAGTTCTTC. Its protein is CASSQDRSDRGLNEQFF.

V usage is TRBV18 and J usage is TRBJ2-2; TRBD1 agrees at 7 bases. The CDR3 has 17 amino acids. Trimming cost V 6 bases and J 0 bases; bases outside gene matches: 10. Germline CDR1 is KGHSH and CDR2 is LQKENI. The chain's CDR3 is CASSPGQAIANTGELFF. DNA for the CDR3: TGTGCCAGCTCCCCCGGACAGGCGATCGCGAACACCGGGGAGCTGTTTTTT.

This clone was recorded only once. The CDR3: CASSQRDRASQPQHF. The CDR3 nucleotides read TGTGCCAGTAGTCAAAGGGACAGGGCTAGTCAGCCCCAGCATTTT. The chain combines TRBV19 with TRBJ1-5; 9 bases align to TRBD1. V shed 5 bases and J 6 bases; nucleotides not matched to a gene: 8. Per germline, CDR1 LNHDA and CDR2 SQIVND (reference sequence). The CDR3 covers 15 residues.

The V call is TRBV28, the J call TRBJ1-3, with 7 bases matching TRBD1. Germline values: CDR1 MDHEN, CDR2 SYDVKM. The trim removed 8 bases at V and 2 bases at J, leaving 9 bases unmatched. The CDR3 extends over 15 amino acids. CDR3 nucleotide sequence: TGTGCCAGCCAATCAGACAGGGCGGCTGGAAACACCATATATTTT. Its protein product is CASQSDRAAGNTIYF.

This clone was recorded once. This chain links TRBV7-9 with TRBJ2-1; 12 nucleotides agree with TRBD2. The V gene's germline CDR1 is SEHNR and CDR2 FQNEAQ (reference sequence). Germline trimming cut 4 bases from V and 5 bases from J; bases unmatched to any gene: 15. This CDR3 spans 19 amino acids. CDR3 nucleotide sequence: TGTGCCAGCAGCTCGCCGGGACTAGCGGGTTCTAGCCATCACAATGAGCAGTTCTTC. It codes for CASSSPGLAGSSHHNEQFF.

The V and J genes are TRBV7-8 and TRBJ2-7, with D maybe TRBD1 (5 bases). The CDR3 extends over 14 amino acids. From germline, CDR1 is SGHVS and CDR2 FQNEAQ. Trimming left V 3 bases short and J 4 bases short, with 13 bases between. Here the CDR3 reads CASSFSTELYEQYF. The CDR3, as DNA: TGTGCCAGCAGCTTTTCGACAGAGTTGTACGAGCAGTACTTC.

V and J are TRBV19 and TRBJ2-1, with a possible D match to TRBD2 (6 bases). The germline gives CDR1 LNHDA, CDR2 SQIVND (reference sequence). Trimming stripped 1 base from V and 6 bases from J, with 10 bases between. The CDR3 is 14 residues long. The CDR3 region is CASSIGRLVNEQFF. DNA of the CDR3: TGTGCCAGTAGTATAGGGAGACTAGTCAATGAGCAGTTCTTC. The full variable domain, in which reference TRBV19 and TRBJ2-1 provide the parts outside the CDR3, is DGGITQSPKYLFRKEGQNVTLSCEQNLNHDAMYWYRQDPGQGLRLIYYSQIVNDFQKGDIAEGYSVSREKKESFPLTVTSAQKNPTAFYLCASSIGRLVNEQFFGPGTRLTVL.

The CDR3 region has the DNA TGTGCCACCAGCAACCCGACCGGGGGGTGGACTTCATCCCGAGAGACCCAGTACTTC. Its translation: CATSNPTGGWTSSRETQYF. The chain uses TRBV15 and TRBJ2-5; TRBD2 agrees at 7 bases. V lost 4 bases to trimming and J lost 4 bases; unmatched junction nucleotides: 21. The CDR3 has 19 residues. From germline, CDR1 is LNHNV and CDR2 YYDKDF (reference sequence).

This clone was counted once. The rearrangement joins TRBV3-1 (or the pseudogene TRBV3-2) to TRBJ1-4, with D possibly being TRBD1 (6 bases). CDR1 is LGHDT and CDR2 is YNNKEL in the germline V gene (reference sequence). CDR3 size: 16 residues. Trimming shortened V by 2 bases and J by 3 bases, and 13 bases separated the two germline ends. The CDR3 here is CASSQSGGRSNEKLFF. In nucleotides, the CDR3 is TGTGCCAGCAGCCAAAGCGGGGGGCGGTCTAATGAAAAACTGTTTTTT.

The CDR3 region is CASRKPGGPMNEQFF. CDR3 DNA: TGCGCCAGCAGGAAACCGGGGGGCCCGATGAATGAGCAGTTCTTC. The chain carries TRBV4-1 and TRBJ2-1; D is possibly TRBD2 (7 bases). The length of the CDR3 is 15 residues. Germline V CDR1 and CDR2: MGHRA, YSYEKL. Deletions cut 6 bases from V and 7 bases from J, with 19 bases between.

The rearrangement joins TRBV5-5 to TRBJ1-5; TRBD1 might be the D (5 bases). Germline loops: CDR1 SGHKS, CDR2 YYEKEE (reference sequence). Trimming took 4 bases from V and 1 from J, leaving 9 bases between them. The CDR3 runs to 14 residues. Written as DNA, the CDR3 is TGTGCCAGCAGCGGGGGGGTGAGCAATCAGCCCCAGCATTTT. Its protein is CASSGGVSNQPQHF.

The chain carries TRBV19 and TRBJ1-1; D is unclear. The V end was cut by 4 bases, the J end by 0 bases, with 18 bases between. The CDR3 length is 17 residues. Per germline, CDR1 LNHDA and CDR2 SQIVND (reference sequence). CDR3 nucleotide sequence: TGTGCCAGTAGTACCAAAACGGCCTTGAGGATGAACACTGAAGCTTTCTTT. This sequence encodes CASSTKTALRMNTEAFF.